These T cell receptor beta chains were read from a single sample in a study of cytomegalovirus exposure and HLA in healthy donors. TCRdb's copy holds only in-frame clones and misses some; the assay was immunoSEQ multiplex PCR. There are 130,000 or so clones in the sample; 80% occur only once, and 4.5% to 5.5% lies in the top ten. Sequenced material: PBMCs. These receptors were obtained from a man aged 25 to 40 in good health and CMV-seronegative. CDR3s include the opening cysteine and the closing phenylalanine or tryptophan. The D gene is left open where the match is weak. The size of a clone is reported for some rows only, either as once, few or many, or as a class for expanded clones.

d_gene: TRBD1
j_gene: TRBJ1-4
abundance: few
v_gene: TRBV19
CDR3aa: CASKDRGREKLFF
CDR3nt: TGTGCCAGTAAAGACAGGGGTCGGGAAAAACTGTTTTTT

d_gene: NA
j_gene: TRBJ1-1
abundance: NA
v_gene: TRBV5-1
CDR3aa: CASSFKTSPLNTEAFF
CDR3nt: TGCGCCAGCAGCTTTAAGACAAGCCCCTTGAACACTGAAGCTTTCTTT

d_gene: NA
j_gene: TRBJ1-2
abundance: NA
v_gene: TRBV27
CDR3aa: CASSLYAGIGYTF
CDR3nt: TGTGCCAGCAGTTTATATGCGGGAATTGGCTACACCTTC

d_gene: NA
j_gene: TRBJ1-1
abundance: NA
v_gene: TRBV13
CDR3aa: CASSLNPVTEAFF
CDR3nt: TGTGCCAGCAGCTTAAACCCAGTCACTGAAGCTTTCTTT

d_gene: NA
j_gene: TRBJ1-6
abundance: NA
v_gene: TRBV6-5
CDR3aa: CASSKQGTPLHF
CDR3nt: TGTGCCAGCAGTAAACAGGGAACACCCCTCCACTTT

d_gene: TRBD1
j_gene: TRBJ1-2
abundance: NA
v_gene: TRBV6-5
CDR3aa: CASKGALPSLYGYTF
CDR3nt: TGTGCCAGCAAGGGGGCACTCCCTTCACTCTATGGCTACACCTTC

d_gene: NA
j_gene: TRBJ2-6
abundance: NA
v_gene: TRBV5-1
CDR3aa: CASTYFVSGSGANVLTF
CDR3nt: TGCGCCAGCACCTATTTTGTCTCGGGCTCTGGGGCCAACGTCCTGACTTTC

d_gene: NA
j_gene: TRBJ2-7
abundance: NA
v_gene: TRBV10-3
CDR3aa: CAISRQGRYEQYF
CDR3nt: TGTGCCATCAGTAGGCAGGGGCGCTACGAGCAGTACTTC

d_gene: NA
j_gene: TRBJ1-3
abundance: NA
v_gene: TRBV19
CDR3aa: CASSISSPDSGNTIYF
CDR3nt: TGTGCCAGTAGTATTTCTAGTCCTGACTCTGGAAACACCATATATTTT

d_gene: NA
j_gene: TRBJ2-7
abundance: NA
v_gene: TRBV7-9
CDR3aa: CASSSSGSGNEQYF
CDR3nt: TGTGCCAGCAGCTCTTCGGGCAGCGGCAACGAGCAGTACTTC

d_gene: NA
j_gene: TRBJ2-5
abundance: NA
v_gene: TRBV16
CDR3aa: CASSQSGQVGETQYF
CDR3nt: TGTGCCAGCAGCCAATCGGGGCAGGTAGGAGAGACCCAGTACTTC